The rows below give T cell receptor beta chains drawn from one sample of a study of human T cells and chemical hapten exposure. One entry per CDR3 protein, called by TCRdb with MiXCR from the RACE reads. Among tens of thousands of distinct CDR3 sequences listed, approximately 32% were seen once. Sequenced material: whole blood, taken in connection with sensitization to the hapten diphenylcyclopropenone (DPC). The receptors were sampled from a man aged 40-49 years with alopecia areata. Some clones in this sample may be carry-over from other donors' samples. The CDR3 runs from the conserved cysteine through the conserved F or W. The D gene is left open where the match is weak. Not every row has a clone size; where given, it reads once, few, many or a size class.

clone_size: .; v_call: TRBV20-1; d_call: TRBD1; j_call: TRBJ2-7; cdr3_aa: CSARVGDRGYEQYF; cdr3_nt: TGCAGTGCTAGAGTCGGGGACAGGGGCTACGAGCAGTACTTC
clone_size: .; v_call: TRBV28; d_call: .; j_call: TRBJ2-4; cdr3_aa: CASMGERVSAKNIQYF; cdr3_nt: TGTGCCAGCATGGGGGAGCGGGTATCGGCCAAAAACATTCAGTACTTC
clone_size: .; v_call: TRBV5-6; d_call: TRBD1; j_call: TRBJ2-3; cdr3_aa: CASSGGQGAVADTQYF; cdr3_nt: TGTGCCAGCAGCGGGGGACAGGGGGCGGTAGCAGATACGCAGTATTTT
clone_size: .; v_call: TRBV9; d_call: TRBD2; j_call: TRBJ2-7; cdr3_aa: CASSVSTSGSYEQYF; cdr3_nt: TGTGCCAGCAGCGTATCGACTAGCGGGAGCTACGAGCAGTACTTC
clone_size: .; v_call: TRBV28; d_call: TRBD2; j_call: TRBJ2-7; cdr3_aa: CASSDSGRVAYEQYF; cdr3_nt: TGTGCCAGCAGCGATAGCGGGAGGGTAGCCTACGAGCAGTACTTC
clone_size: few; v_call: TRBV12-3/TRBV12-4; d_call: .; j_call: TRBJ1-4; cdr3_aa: CASSLSVATNEKLFF; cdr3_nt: TGTGCCAGCAGTTTGTCTGTTGCAACTAATGAAAAACTGTTTTTT
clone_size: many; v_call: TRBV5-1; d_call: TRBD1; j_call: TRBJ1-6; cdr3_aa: CASSRQGVASYNSPLHF; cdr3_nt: TGCGCCAGCAGCCGACAGGGGGTAGCCTCCTATAATTCACCCCTCCACTTT
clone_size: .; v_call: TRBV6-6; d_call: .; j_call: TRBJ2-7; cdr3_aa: CASSPGSRNYEQYF; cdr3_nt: TGTGCCAGCAGTCCCGGGTCCAGAAACTACGAGCAGTACTTC
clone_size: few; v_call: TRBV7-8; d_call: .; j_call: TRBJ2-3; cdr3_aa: CASSLSRWLGTDTQYF; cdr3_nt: TGTGCCAGCAGCTTATCAAGGTGGTTAGGCACAGATACGCAGTATTTT
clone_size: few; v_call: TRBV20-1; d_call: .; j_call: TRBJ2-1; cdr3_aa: CSATPPPSYNEQFF; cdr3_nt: TGCAGTGCTACCCCTCCGCCCTCCTACAATGAGCAGTTCTTC
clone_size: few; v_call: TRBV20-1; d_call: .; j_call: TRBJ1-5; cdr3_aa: CSAYRPTTYSNQPQHF; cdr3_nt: TGCAGTGCTTACAGGCCTACGACGTATAGCAATCAGCCCCAGCATTTT
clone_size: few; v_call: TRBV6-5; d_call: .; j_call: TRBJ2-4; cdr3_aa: CASSAGLKANIQYF; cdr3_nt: TGTGCCAGCAGCGCAGGACTTAAGGCAAACATTCAGTACTTC
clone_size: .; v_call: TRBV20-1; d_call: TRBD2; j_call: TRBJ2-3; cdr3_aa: CSARDNALAGGPGSTDTQYF; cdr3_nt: TGCAGTGCTAGAGATAACGCACTAGCGGGAGGACCCGGCAGCACAGATACGCAGTATTTT
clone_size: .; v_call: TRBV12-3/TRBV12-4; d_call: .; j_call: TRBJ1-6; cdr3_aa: CASSPDSTYNSPLHF; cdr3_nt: TGTGCCAGCAGTCCGGACAGCACCTATAATTCACCCCTCCACTTT
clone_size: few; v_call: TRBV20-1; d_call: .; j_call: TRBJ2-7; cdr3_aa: CSARGPSLEQYF; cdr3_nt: TGCAGTGCTAGAGGACCGAGCTTAGAGCAGTACTTC
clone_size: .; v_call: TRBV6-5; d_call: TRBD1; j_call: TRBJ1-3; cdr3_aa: CASRGAGQGTGNTIYF; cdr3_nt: TGTGCCAGCAGGGGAGCGGGACAGGGGACTGGAAACACCATATATTTT
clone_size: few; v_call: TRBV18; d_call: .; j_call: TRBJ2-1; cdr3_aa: CASSSDGSSYNEQFF; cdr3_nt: TGTGCCAGCTCATCCGACGGAAGCTCCTACAATGAGCAGTTCTTC
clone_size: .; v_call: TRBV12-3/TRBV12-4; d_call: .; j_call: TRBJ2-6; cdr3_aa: CASSLTGVSGANVLTF; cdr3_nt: TGTGCCAGCAGTTTAACCGGGGTCTCTGGGGCCAACGTCCTGACTTTC
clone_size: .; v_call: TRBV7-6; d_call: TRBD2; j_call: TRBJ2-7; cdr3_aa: CASSLRGPGQSGTSGYEQYF; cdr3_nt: TGTGCCAGCAGCTTAAGGGGCCCGGGACAGTCCGGGACTAGCGGGTACGAGCAGTACTTC
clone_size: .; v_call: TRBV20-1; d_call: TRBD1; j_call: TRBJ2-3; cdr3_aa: CSARDVQGGSTDTQYF; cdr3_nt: TGCAGTGCTAGAGATGTACAGGGGGGAAGCACAGATACGCAGTATTTT
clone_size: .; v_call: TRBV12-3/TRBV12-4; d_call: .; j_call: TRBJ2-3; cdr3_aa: CASSLRGRSTDTQYF; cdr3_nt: TGTGCCAGCAGTTTAAGAGGGAGGAGCACAGATACGCAGTATTTT
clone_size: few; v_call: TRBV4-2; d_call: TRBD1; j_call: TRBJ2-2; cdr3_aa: CASSHPGQVKELFF; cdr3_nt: TGTGCCAGCAGCCATCCGGGACAGGTGAAGGAGCTGTTTTTT
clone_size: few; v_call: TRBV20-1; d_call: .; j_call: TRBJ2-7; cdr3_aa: CSASSGSSYEQYF; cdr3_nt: TGCAGTGCTAGTTCCGGCAGCTCCTACGAGCAGTACTTC
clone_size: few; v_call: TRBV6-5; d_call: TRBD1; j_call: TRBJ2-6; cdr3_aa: CASSPRGPGANVLTF; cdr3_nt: TGTGCCAGCAGTCCTAGGGGGCCGGGGGCCAACGTCCTGACTTTC
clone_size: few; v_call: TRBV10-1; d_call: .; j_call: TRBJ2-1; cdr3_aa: CASSERRYNEQFF; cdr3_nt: TGCGCCAGCAGTGAGAGGCGGTACAATGAGCAGTTCTTC
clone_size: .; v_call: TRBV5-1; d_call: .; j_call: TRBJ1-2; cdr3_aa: CASSVDTDYYGYTF; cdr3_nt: TGCGCCAGCAGCGTGGACACCGATTACTATGGCTACACCTTC
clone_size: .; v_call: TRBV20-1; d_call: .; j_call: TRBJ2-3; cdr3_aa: CSARAVVVGRGSLVGTDTQYF; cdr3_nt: TGCAGTGCTAGAGCCGTGGTGGTTGGCAGGGGAAGTCTAGTCGGCACAGATACGCAGTATTTT
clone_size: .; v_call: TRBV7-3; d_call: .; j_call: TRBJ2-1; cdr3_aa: CASSLRGGGSSYNEQFF; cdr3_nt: TGTGCCAGCAGCCTAAGGGGGGGCGGGAGCTCCTACAATGAGCAGTTCTTC
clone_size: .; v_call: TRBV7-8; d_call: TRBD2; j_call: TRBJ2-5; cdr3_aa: CASSATSGYQETQYF; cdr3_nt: TGTGCCAGCAGCGCCACTAGCGGGTACCAAGAGACCCAGTACTTC
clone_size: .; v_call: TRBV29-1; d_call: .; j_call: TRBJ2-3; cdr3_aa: CSATLGRAQPF; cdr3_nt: TGCAGCGCGACTTTGGGCAGGGCCCAGCCTTTT
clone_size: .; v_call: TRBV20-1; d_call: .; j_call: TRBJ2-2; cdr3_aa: CSATNPGSRTGELFF; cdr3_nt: TGCAGTGCTACCAACCCAGGGTCCCGGACCGGGGAGCTGTTTTTT
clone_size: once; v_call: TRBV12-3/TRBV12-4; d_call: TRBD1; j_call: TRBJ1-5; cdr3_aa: CASSFGQGIPEPQHF; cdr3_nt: TGTGCCAGCAGTTTCGGACAGGGGATTCCCGAGCCCCAGCATTTT
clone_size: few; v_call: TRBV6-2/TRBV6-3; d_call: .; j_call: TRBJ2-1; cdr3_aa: CAMSTSSYNEQFF; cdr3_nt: TGTGCCATGTCAACTAGCTCCTACAATGAGCAGTTCTTC
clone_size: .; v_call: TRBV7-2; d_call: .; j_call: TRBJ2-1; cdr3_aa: CASSSDPLPYNEQFF; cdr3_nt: TGTGCCAGCAGCTCGGACCCTCTTCCTTACAATGAGCAGTTCTTC
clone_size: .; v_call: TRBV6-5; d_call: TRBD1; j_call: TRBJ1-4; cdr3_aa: CASSPTGGWGRNEKLFF; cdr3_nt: TGTGCCAGCAGCCCGACAGGGGGCTGGGGAAGGAATGAAAAACTGTTTTTT
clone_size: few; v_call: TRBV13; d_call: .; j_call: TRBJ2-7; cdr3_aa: CASSSERYEQYF; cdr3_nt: TGTGCCAGCAGCTCGGAGCGTTACGAGCAGTACTTC
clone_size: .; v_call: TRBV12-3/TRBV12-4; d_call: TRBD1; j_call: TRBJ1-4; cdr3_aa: CASSNLDRDEKLFF; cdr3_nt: TGTGCCAGCAGTAATCTGGACAGGGATGAAAAACTGTTTTTT
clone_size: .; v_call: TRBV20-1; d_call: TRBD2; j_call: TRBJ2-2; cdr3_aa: CSARTSGDPNTGELFF; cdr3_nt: TGCAGTGCGCGGACTAGCGGGGATCCGAACACCGGGGAGCTGTTTTTT
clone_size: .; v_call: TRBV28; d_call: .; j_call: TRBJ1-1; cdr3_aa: CASPPAGTPEGLNTETFF; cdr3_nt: TGTGCCAGCCCACCGGCCGGGACCCCTGAGGGCTTGAACACTGAAACTTTCTTT
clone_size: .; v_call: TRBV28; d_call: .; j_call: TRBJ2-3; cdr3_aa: CASSFGGASGGLPQYF; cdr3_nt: TGTGCCAGCAGTTTTGGAGGGGCGTCAGGGGGGCTACCGCAGTATTTT
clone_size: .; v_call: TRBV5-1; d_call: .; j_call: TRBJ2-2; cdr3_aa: CASSLVRINTGELFF; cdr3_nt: TGCGCCAGCAGCTTGGTTAGAATAAACACCGGGGAGCTGTTTTTT
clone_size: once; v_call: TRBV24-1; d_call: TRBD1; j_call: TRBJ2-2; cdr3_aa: CATSDLGTGKNTGELFF; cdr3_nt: TGTGCCACCAGTGATTTGGGGACAGGGAAGAACACCGGGGAGCTGTTTTTT
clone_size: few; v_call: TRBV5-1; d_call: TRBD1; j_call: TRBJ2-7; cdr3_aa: CASSLSVQGLSYEQYF; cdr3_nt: TGCGCCAGCAGTCTATCGGTACAGGGGTTGTCCTACGAGCAGTACTTC